The 24 T cell receptor beta chains below were found in one sample sequenced in a study of graft-versus-host responses after intestinal transplantation. Clones were sequenced by immunoSEQ multiplex PCR, and TCRdb holds only the in-frame ones, with some missing. In the table there are 17,000 or so clones, 38% of which are singletons. Irradiated, violet-dye-labeled stimulator cells, around 200,000 in number, were plated with around 200,000 CFSE-labeled responder cells. Sequenced material: alloreactive CD8+ T cells from a mixed lymphocyte reaction culture, taken before intestinal transplant. Subset here: CFSE-low proliferating T cells sorted from approximately six-day pre-transplant mixed lymphocyte reaction (GvH or HvG direction). The source of these receptors is a human patient who received an intestinal transplant.

This clone turned up a few times. The genes are TRBV14 and TRBJ1-1; possibly TRBD1 for D (6 bases). Germline V CDR1 and CDR2: SGHDN, FVKESK. The germline V and J ends were trimmed by 0 bases and 0 bases, with 17 bases remaining between them. CDR3 length equals 18 residues. CDR3 DNA: TGTGCCAGCAGCCAAGATAGCGGGGGCGCGGGGATGAACACTGAAGCTTTCTTT. This translates into CASSQDSGGAGMNTEAFF.

For this clone: This may arise from a read error, as a much more abundant clone is one base away. The chain employs TRBV5-1 and TRBJ1-1, with D perhaps TRBD1 (5 bases). Germline CDR1 is SGHRS and CDR2 is YFSETQ. This CDR3 contains 16 residues. V was cut by 4 bases and J by 3 bases, with 19 bases left in between. CDR3 in DNA: TGCGCCAGCAGCGTGGGGACGGGACGGGGGGACACTGAAGCTTTCTTT. This gives the protein CASSVGTGRGDTEAFF.

This clone was detected a few times. This sequence joins TRBV6-1 and TRBJ2-7; 8 nucleotides agree with TRBD2. The germline gives CDR1 MNHNS, CDR2 SASEGT. This CDR3 contains 15 residues. V trimming: 2 bases; J trimming: 7 bases; junction bases outside the gene matches: 10. CDR3 loop: CASSEQDGRADEQYF. The CDR3 DNA reads TGTGCCAGCAGTGAACAAGACGGGAGGGCGGATGAGCAGTACTTC.

This chain connects TRBV11-2 to TRBJ1-1, with D tentatively TRBD1 (6 bases). This CDR3 has 15 residues. Trimming removed 2 bases at V and 0 bases at J, with 10 bases between. CDR1 and CDR2 (germline): SGHAT, FQNNGV. The CDR3 coding sequence is TGTGCCAGCAGCTTATGGACAGACATGAACACTGAAGCTTTCTTT. Its protein is CASSLWTDMNTEAFF.

This chain uses TRBV6-1 with TRBJ2-1; no definite D call. V shed 6 bases and J shed 8 bases, with 11 bases lying between them. Per germline, CDR1 MNHNS and CDR2 SASEGT. The CDR3 is made up of 12 amino acids. The CDR3 sequence is CASSQILDEQFF. CDR3 in DNA: TGTGCCAGCAGCCAGATTTTGGATGAGCAGTTCTTC.

The V and J genes are TRBV29-1 and TRBJ1-2, with TRBD1 as a possible D gene (5 bases). V gave up 6 bases and J gave up 5 bases, with 13 bases separating them. The CDR3 consists of 12 residues. Germline CDR1 is SQVTM and CDR2 is ANQGSEA. The CDR3 region is CSVLGPPYGYTF. CDR3 DNA: TGCAGCGTCCTGGGACCACCATATGGCTACACCTTC.

J is TRBJ2-3 and V is TRBV4-2; 13 bases align to TRBD2. The CDR3 runs to 17 residues. Losses at the gene ends were 0 bases for V and 6 bases for J; bases not matched to a gene: 6. Per germline, CDR1 LGHNA and CDR2 YNFKEQ. CDR3 region: CASSQDGLAGVLDTQYF. In DNA, the CDR3 is TGTGCCAGCAGCCAAGATGGACTAGCGGGAGTGTTGGATACGCAGTATTTT.

The chain is built from TRBV9 and TRBJ2-3; 10 positions agree with TRBD2. Germline V lookup: CDR1 SGDLS, CDR2 YYNGEE. This CDR3 has 15 residues. V trimming: 0 bases; J trimming: 6 bases; junction bases outside the gene matches: 4. This chain's CDR3 is CASSVASGSLDTQYF. CDR3 sequence (DNA): TGTGCCAGCAGCGTAGCTAGCGGGAGTTTGGATACGCAGTATTTT. Full variable domain (remainder filled in from reference TRBV9 and TRBJ2-3): DSGVTQTPKHLITATGQRVTLRCSPRSGDLSVYWYQQSLDQGLQFLIQYYNGEERAKGNILERFSAQQFPDLHSELNLSSLELGDSALYFCASSVASGSLDTQYFGPGTRLTVL.

This clone is medium-sized (0.01 to 0.1%) by share. This chain uses TRBV4-2 with TRBJ2-1, with D uncertain. The CDR3 runs to 12 residues. V was shortened by 1 base and J by 9 bases, with 7 bases between the two germline ends. Germline V lookup: CDR1 LGHNA, CDR2 YNFKEQ. CDR3 protein: CASSQGPSEQFF. The DNA of the CDR3 is TGTGCCAGCAGCCAAGGTCCTAGTGAGCAGTTCTTC.

With regard to this clone: The conserved closing phenylalanine or tryptophan is absent in this CDR3, likely reflecting a read error. J is TRBJ2-7 and V is TRBV29-1; D gene ambiguous. The CDR3 is made up of 12 amino acids. Germline-derived CDR1 and CDR2 are SQVTM and ANQGSEA. Between the trimmed V and J ends, which lost 4 bases and 1 base, there was a span of 8 bases. The CDR3 DNA follows: TGCAGCGTTGGAAAGGGTTCCTACGAGCAGTACCTC. Its translation is CSVGKGSYEQYL.

This clone was seen a few times. CDR3 sequence: CASSLDNYGYTF. The CDR3 nucleotides read TGCGCCAGCAGCTTGGACAACTATGGCTACACCTTC. The J gene is TRBJ1-2, the V gene TRBV5-1, with D hard to call. Germline V gives CDR1 SGHRS, CDR2 YFSETQ. The CDR3 spans 12 residues. Trimming pared 0 bases from V and 2 bases from J, leaving 2 bases between.

V is TRBV27 and J is TRBJ2-1, with 14 nucleotides matching TRBD2. Germline loops: CDR1 MNHEY, CDR2 SMNVEV (reference sequence). The ends lost 4 bases at V and 8 bases at J; junction bases unmatched: 7. The CDR3 is 16 amino acids. CDR3 nucleotides: TGTGCCAGCAGTTCCCGACTAGCGGGAGGGCCTGATGAGCAGTTCTTC. Translated, it gives CASSSRLAGGPDEQFF.

This clone was counted between two and nine times. V and J are TRBV6-6 and TRBJ2-7; D possibly corresponds to TRBD2 (6 bases). CDR1 and CDR2 (germline): MNHNY, SVGAGI (reference sequence). V was shortened by 2 bases and J by 5 bases, with 13 bases between the two germline ends. The CDR3 totals 14 residues. CDR3 sequence reads: CASSYGSGSHEQYF. The DNA of the CDR3 is TGTGCCAGCAGTTACGGATCCGGGAGCCACGAGCAGTACTTC.

The chain carries TRBV19 and TRBJ2-1; D is perhaps TRBD1 or TRBD2 (5 bases each). Germline CDR1 LNHDA, CDR2 SQIVND (reference sequence). The CDR3 loop spans 18 amino acids. V was clipped by 7 bases and J by 8 bases, with 30 bases between them. The CDR3 DNA follows: TGTGCCAGTACCGCCTATGGGACCATTGTAGGAGTTGGGCATGAGCAGTTCTTC. Amino acids: CASTAYGTIVGVGHEQFF.

The rearrangement uses TRBV29-1 and TRBJ2-7; 8 positions agree with TRBD2. V lost 2 bases and J lost 1; bases outside the gene matches: 7. Germline V gene sequence: CDR1 SQVTM, CDR2 ANQGSEA. This CDR3 contains 15 residues. CDR3 in amino acids: CSVERAGGSSYEQYF. The CDR3 DNA reads as TGCAGCGTTGAAAGGGCGGGGGGTAGTTCCTACGAGCAGTACTTC.

This clone appeared a few times. The J gene is TRBJ2-3, the V gene TRBV5-6, with D possibly TRBD1 on 6 matching bases. Trimming pared 4 bases from V and 0 bases from J, leaving 9 bases between. Germline CDR1 and CDR2: SGHDT and YYEEEE. The CDR3 runs 14 residues. For the CDR3, the DNA is TGTGCCAGCAGCAGGACAGTTAGCACAGATACGCAGTATTTT. It codes for CASSRTVSTDTQYF.

This clone is medium-sized (0.01 to 0.1%). The chain employs TRBV11-1 and TRBJ2-3, with a weak D call TRBD2 (5 bases). V lost 0 bases and J 8 bases, leaving 9 bases between the germline ends. This CDR3 region has 13 residues. Germline values: CDR1 SGHAT, CDR2 FQDESV (reference sequence). CDR3 sequence reads: CASSLADYSTQYF. In nucleotides, the CDR3 is TGTGCCAGCAGCTTAGCAGACTATAGTACGCAGTATTTT.

The V and J genes are TRBV27 and TRBJ2-2, with D perhaps matching TRBD2 (5 bases). The CDR3 covers 12 residues. Germline loops: CDR1 MNHEY, CDR2 SMNVEV (reference sequence). Between the trimmed V and J ends, which lost 3 bases and 6 bases, there was a span of 5 bases. CDR3 protein: CASSFSAGELFF. The CDR3 region has the DNA TGTGCCAGCAGTTTTAGCGCCGGGGAGCTGTTTTTT.

This clone has more than one count but fewer than ten. The chain carries TRBV27 and TRBJ2-2; D call uncertain. V lost 1 base, J lost 1 base, and 7 bases lay in between. Per germline, CDR1 MNHEY and CDR2 SMNVEV (reference sequence). The CDR3 sequence is 15 residues long. CDR3 sequence: CASSLFYLNTGELFF. CDR3 sequence (DNA): TGTGCCAGCAGTTTATTTTACTTGAACACCGGGGAGCTGTTTTTT.

This clone has more than one count but fewer than ten. The chain carries TRBV4-1 and TRBJ1-1, with no clear D. The V end was cut by 1 base, the J end by 0 bases, with 9 bases between. The CDR3 is made up of 15 amino acids. Germline CDR1 and CDR2: MGHRA and YSYEKL. DNA of the CDR3: TGCGCCAGCAGCCAAGCCGGGTCGTTGAACACTGAAGCTTTCTTT. It encodes CASSQAGSLNTEAFF.

This clone is a singleton in its sample. The V gene is TRBV4-2, the J gene TRBJ2-7; possible D gene TRBD1, 6 bases. In germline, CDR1 is LGHNA, CDR2 YNFKEQ. V lost 3 bases and J lost 4, with 22 bases in between. This CDR3 spans 17 amino acids. CDR3 DNA: TGTGCCAGCAGCCATCCCAAGGAAGAAGGGGGAGAGTACGAGCAGTACTTC. As protein: CASSHPKEEGGEYEQYF.

The chain is built from TRBV19 and TRBJ2-3, with D unclear. The CDR3 extends over 18 amino acids. CDR1 LNHDA and CDR2 SQIVND come from the germline V gene (reference sequence). Deletions cut 4 bases from V and 1 base from J, with 21 bases between. The CDR3 region is CASSTHPLEVFRTDTQYF. CDR3 DNA: TGTGCCAGTAGTACCCATCCCCTCGAGGTCTTCCGCACAGATACGCAGTATTTT.

The J gene is TRBJ2-1, the V gene TRBV15, with TRBD2 identical over 11 bases. CDR3 length: 19 amino acids. Germline V lookup: CDR1 LNHNV, CDR2 YYDKDF (reference sequence). The junction had 7 bases not matched to a gene; V was cut back by 0 bases and J by 0 bases. CDR3 in amino acids: CATSRDRGSGRDSYNEQFF. CDR3 nucleotide sequence: TGTGCCACCAGCAGAGATAGGGGTAGCGGGAGGGACTCCTACAATGAGCAGTTCTTC. Drawing the rest from reference TRBV15 and TRBJ2-1, the complete variable domain is DAMVIQNPRYQVTQFGKPVTLSCSQTLNHNVMYWYQQKSSQAPKLLFHYYDKDFNNEADTPDNFQSRRPNTSFCFLDIRSPGLGDTAMYLCATSRDRGSGRDSYNEQFFGPGTRLTVL.

The genes are TRBV9 and TRBJ2-5, with 16 bases that match TRBD2. The V and J ends lost 3 bases and 5 bases, in that order; junction bases with no gene match: 4. The CDR3 runs 16 residues. Germline values: CDR1 SGDLS, CDR2 YYNGEE. CDR3 nucleotide sequence: TGTGCCAGCAGCGACGGGGGACTAGCGGGAGGGGAGACCCAGTACTTC. Protein sequence: CASSDGGLAGGETQYF.